The 2 T cell receptor beta chains given below trace back to one sample, sequenced in a study of T cell responses to AZD1222 COVID-19 vaccine. Assay: immunoSEQ multiplex PCR; the TCRdb copy retains only in-frame clones and omits some. The sample carries around 180,000 clones, 85% to 95% recorded once. Source: peripheral blood, taken 28 days after the second AZD1222 dose. The receptor source for this set is an adult who received the AZD1222 COVID-19 vaccine.

J is TRBJ2-5 and V is TRBV6-1; D unclear. V dropped 1 base and J dropped 2 bases, with 8 bases sitting between them. The CDR3 has 14 amino acids. The germline gives CDR1 MNHNS, CDR2 SASEGT. Written as DNA, the CDR3 is TGTGCCAGCAGTGAAGTCAGACTGCAAGAGACCCAGTACTTC. Encoded protein: CASSEVRLQETQYF.

J is TRBJ2-1 and V is TRBV5-1, with TRBD2 matching over 11 bases. There are 19 residues in the CDR3. V shed 3 bases and J 4 bases; nucleotides not matched to a gene: 15. Germline V CDR1 and CDR2: SGHRS, YFSETQ. Written as DNA, the CDR3 is TGCGCCAGCAGCTCCCCCTTACTAGCGGGAGCGGGAACATACAATGAGCAGTTCTTC. The encoded protein is CASSSPLLAGAGTYNEQFF.